Presented here are 8 T cell receptor beta chains from one specimen sequenced in a study of blood T cell repertoires in COVID-19. The repertoire was sequenced with immunoSEQ multiplex PCR; TCRdb's copy has only in-frame clones and lacks some. The sample has 200,000 to 250,000 clones, 86% seen once; the top ten hold approximately 13%. The sequenced sample consisted of peripheral blood. All receptors come from an elderly man with acute or convalescent COVID-19.

The V and J genes are TRBV11-2 and TRBJ2-1; D remains unclear. This CDR3 is built from 16 residues. In germline, CDR1 is SGHAT, CDR2 FQNNGV. V was trimmed by 2 bases and J by 5 bases, leaving 16 bases between them. CDR3 loop: CASSLSNPTRNNEQFF. As DNA, the CDR3 is TGTGCCAGCAGCTTAAGTAACCCGACAAGGAACAATGAGCAGTTCTTC.

The gene calls are TRBV19 and TRBJ1-3; 7 nucleotides agree with TRBD1. This CDR3 is 13 amino acids long. The germline V gene encodes CDR1 LNHDA and CDR2 SQIVND (reference sequence). V trimming: 10 bases; J trimming: 8 bases; junction bases outside the gene matches: 11. The CDR3 loop reads CATSDRSGYTIYF. CDR3 nucleotide sequence: TGTGCCACCTCGGACAGGAGTGGGTACACCATATATTTT.

CDR3 sequence (DNA): TGTGCCAGCAGCTCGCAGGGGAGCACTGAAGCTTTCTTT. Encoded protein: CASSSQGSTEAFF. This sequence joins TRBV7-3 and TRBJ1-1; tentatively, D is TRBD1 (6 bases). From germline, CDR1 is SGHTA and CDR2 FQGTGA. CDR3 length equals 13 residues. V lost 4 bases and J 4 bases, leaving 10 bases between the germline ends.

The chain carries TRBV28 and TRBJ2-1; 8 bases match TRBD2. Germline values: CDR1 MDHEN, CDR2 SYDVKM. The CDR3 contains 15 residues. V dropped 2 bases and J dropped 5; count of bases not matched to a gene: 5. The CDR3 spells CASSLVTSGHNEQFF. The CDR3 bases are TGTGCCAGCAGTTTAGTCACTAGCGGCCACAATGAGCAGTTCTTC.

The V call is TRBV7-2, the J call TRBJ2-7, with TRBD2 as a possible D gene (5 bases). Per germline, CDR1 SGHTA and CDR2 FQGNSA. Trimming took off 4 bases at V and 4 bases at J, with 11 bases between the two ends. The CDR3 extends over 13 amino acids. CDR3 region: CASSSQREYEQYF. CDR3 nucleotides: TGTGCCAGCAGCTCCCAGAGGGAATACGAGCAGTACTTC.

This chain uses TRBV28 with TRBJ1-2, with 7 bases matching TRBD1. The trim removed 7 bases at V and 7 bases at J, leaving 9 bases unmatched. The CDR3 loop spans 13 amino acids. CDR1 is MDHEN and CDR2 is SYDVKM in the germline V gene. CDR3 sequence reads: CASKVQGGRGYTF. CDR3 bases: TGTGCCAGCAAGGTTCAGGGGGGTCGTGGCTACACCTTC.

The J gene is TRBJ2-1, the V gene TRBV7-2; 10 nucleotides match TRBD2. The CDR3 extends over 15 amino acids. The V and J ends lost 3 bases and 4 bases, in that order; junction bases with no gene match: 3. Germline assignment: CDR1 SGHTA and CDR2 FQGNSA. The CDR3 is CASSFTSGVYNEQFF. In DNA form, the CDR3 reads TGTGCCAGCAGCTTTACTAGCGGGGTTTACAATGAGCAGTTCTTC. Complete variable domain (other parts from reference TRBV7-2 and TRBJ2-1): GAGVSQSPSNKVTEKGKDVELRCDPISGHTALYWYRQSLGQGLEFLIYFQGNSAPDKSGLPSDRFSAERTGGSVSTLTIQRTQQEDSAVYLCASSFTSGVYNEQFFGPGTRLTVL.

The chain links TRBV19 to TRBJ2-7, with D perhaps matching TRBD1 (6 bases). The CDR3 runs 15 residues. With 5 bases removed from V and 3 bases from J, the gap between germline ends came to 17 bases. Germline V gene data show CDR1 as LNHDA and CDR2 as SQIVND (reference sequence). This chain's CDR3 is CASSLYREGVYEQYF. The CDR3 DNA reads as TGTGCCAGTAGTCTCTACAGGGAAGGGGTCTACGAGCAGTACTTC. The full variable domain, in which reference TRBV19 and TRBJ2-7 provide the parts outside the CDR3, is DGGITQSPKYLFRKEGQNVTLSCEQNLNHDAMYWYRQDPGQGLRLIYYSQIVNDFQKGDIAEGYSVSREKKESFPLTVTSAQKNPTAFYLCASSLYREGVYEQYFGPGTRLTVT.